The 30 T cell receptor beta chains listed next were all sequenced from one sample in a study. Treg sorting used a CD4+CD25+CD127-/low gate. TCRdb recomputed calls from the 5' RACE reads with MiXCR, one row per CDR3 protein. This table holds tens of thousands of distinct CDR3 sequences, roughly a fifth found once. The source material was Tregs sorted from blood. These receptors were obtained from a female donor with breast cancer.

This chain connects TRBV20-1 to TRBJ2-5; TRBD1 agrees at 8 bases. The CDR3 length is 14 residues. Trimming at V came to 5 bases and at J to 2 bases, leaving 7 bases not matched to a gene. Germline CDR1 is DFQATT and CDR2 is SNEGSKA (reference sequence). The CDR3 sequence: CSAPQGVTQETQYF. CDR3 DNA: TGCAGTGCTCCACAGGGGGTCACACAAGAGACCCAGTACTTC.

In this sample, this clonotype turned up a few times. The rearrangement uses TRBV6-2 or TRBV6-3 and TRBJ2-7; D may correspond to TRBD1 or TRBD2 (5 bases each). Trimming pared 1 base from V and 2 bases from J, leaving 9 bases between. Germline V gives CDR1 MNHEY, CDR2 SVGEGT. This CDR3 comprises 14 residues. The chain's CDR3 is CASSYFGGPYEQYF. CDR3 nucleotides: TGTGCCAGCAGTTACTTTGGGGGACCCTACGAGCAGTACTTC.

This clonotype showed up just a few times. The chain recombines TRBV15 with TRBJ2-3; D gene unclear. CDR3 length: 12 residues. The germline V gene has CDR1 LNHNV and CDR2 YYDKDF (reference sequence). V was cut by 7 bases and J by 10 bases, with 15 bases left in between. The CDR3 region has the DNA TGTGCCACCAAGGGTCAGGACCCGGCGCAGTATTTT. This gives the protein CATKGQDPAQYF. Full variable domain (missing parts from reference TRBV15 and TRBJ2-3): DAMVIQNPRYQVTQFGKPVTLSCSQTLNHNVMYWYQQKSSQAPKLLFHYYDKDFNNEADTPDNFQSRRPNTSFCFLDIRSPGLGDTAMYLCATKGQDPAQYFGPGTRLTVL.

The chain recombines TRBV12-3 or TRBV12-4 with TRBJ2-3; D unresolved. The CDR3 loop spans 12 amino acids. Trimming left V 4 bases short and J 5 bases short, with 7 bases between. CDR3 sequence reads: CASSSLGDTQYF. The CDR3, as DNA: TGTGCCAGCAGTTCCCTTGGAGATACGCAGTATTTT.

This sequence joins TRBV11-2 and TRBJ2-5; maybe TRBD1 (6 bases). Germline CDR1 is SGHAT and CDR2 is FQNNGV. The CDR3 totals 14 residues. V was trimmed by 5 bases and J by 5 bases, leaving 15 bases between them. This CDR3 is CASSTTGPPETQYF. The CDR3 DNA reads TGTGCCAGCAGCACGACAGGCCCACCGGAGACCCAGTACTTC.

This clonotype has more than one count but fewer than ten. The V and J genes are TRBV4-1 and TRBJ2-5; TRBD2 is a possible D gene (5 bases). The CDR3 spans 14 residues. Germline CDR1 reads MGHRA; CDR2 reads YSYEKL. V was shortened by 3 bases and J by 0 bases, with 8 bases between the two germline ends. CDR3 loop: CASSQVGDQETQYF. The CDR3 nucleotides read TGCGCCAGCAGCCAGGTGGGAGACCAAGAGACCCAGTACTTC.

V usage is TRBV12-3 or TRBV12-4 and J usage is TRBJ2-7; 9 nucleotides match TRBD1. The CDR3 covers 14 residues. Trimming cost V 6 bases and J 5 bases; bases outside gene matches: 8. This CDR3 reads CASRHWDRAHEQYF. In nucleotides, the CDR3 is TGTGCCAGCAGACACTGGGACAGGGCCCACGAGCAGTACTTC.

This clonotype was seen repeatedly, ten times or more. This rearrangement joins TRBV15 to TRBJ2-1, with 7 positions matching TRBD2. This CDR3 is 15 amino acids long. The germline V gene has CDR1 LNHNV and CDR2 YYDKDF (reference sequence). V was pared by 1 base and J by 2 bases, with 2 bases of the junction left unmatched. CDR3 protein: CATSRGGSTYNEQFF. CDR3 nucleotides: TGTGCCACCAGCAGAGGCGGGAGCACCTACAATGAGCAGTTCTTC. Variable domain in full (rest from reference TRBV15 and TRBJ2-1): DAMVIQNPRYQVTQFGKPVTLSCSQTLNHNVMYWYQQKSSQAPKLLFHYYDKDFNNEADTPDNFQSRRPNTSFCFLDIRSPGLGDTAMYLCATSRGGSTYNEQFFGPGTRLTVL.

By share, this clonotype counts as medium-sized (0.01 to 0.1%). This chain uses TRBV9 with TRBJ2-7, with D unresolved. Per the germline V gene, CDR1 is SGDLS and CDR2 is YYNGEE. The CDR3 contains 13 residues. The V end was cut by 0 bases, the J end by 3 bases, with 7 bases between. The CDR3 protein is CASSVGLGYEQYF. The CDR3 coding sequence is TGTGCCAGCAGCGTAGGTCTGGGCTACGAGCAGTACTTC.

The V call is TRBV6-1, the J call TRBJ2-1; no clear D gene. Germline V gives CDR1 MNHNS, CDR2 SASEGT. V was cut by 1 base and J by 9 bases, with 7 bases left in between. The CDR3 loop spans 12 amino acids. Here the CDR3 reads CASSEEGGEQFF. The CDR3, as DNA: TGTGCCAGCAGTGAAGAAGGTGGTGAGCAGTTCTTC.

This clonotype was counted at least ten times. The J gene is TRBJ1-1, the V gene TRBV4-2; D is uncertain. Trimming took 0 bases from V and 5 from J, leaving 13 bases between them. Germline-derived CDR1 and CDR2 are LGHNA and YNFKEQ. The CDR3 loop spans 15 amino acids. In DNA, the CDR3 is TGTGCCAGCAGCCAAGACTTGTCCTGGCAGACTGAAGCTTTCTTT. Protein sequence: CASSQDLSWQTEAFF.

The chain employs TRBV20-1 and TRBJ2-5, with D unclear. V shed 0 bases and J shed 2 bases, with 4 bases lying between them. This CDR3 region has 12 residues. Germline values: CDR1 DFQATT, CDR2 SNEGSKA (reference sequence). As DNA, the CDR3 is TGCAGTGCTAGAGATCAGCAAGAGACCCAGTACTTC. It encodes CSARDQQETQYF.

This clonotype was counted at least ten times. The rearrangement links TRBV6-5 to TRBJ2-1, with a tentative D call TRBD1 (6 bases). V gave up 5 bases and J gave up 8 bases, with 10 bases separating them. The length of the CDR3 is 12 residues. Germline assignment: CDR1 MNHEY and CDR2 SVGAGI. CDR3 nucleotide sequence: TGTGCCAGCAGTCCTACAGGGTATGAGCAGTTCTTC. This gives the protein CASSPTGYEQFF.

This clonotype was counted a single time. The rearrangement joins TRBV15 to TRBJ1-1; D ambiguous. This CDR3 has 14 amino acids. V was shortened by 0 bases and J by 4 bases, with 9 bases between the two germline ends. CDR1 is LNHNV and CDR2 is YYDKDF in the germline V gene (reference sequence). The CDR3 region has the DNA TGTGCCACCAGCAGAGATAACCGGAGCACTGAAGCTTTCTTT. Protein sequence: CATSRDNRSTEAFF.

The chain is built from TRBV27 and TRBJ2-1, with 8 bases that match TRBD2. Unmatched junction bases numbered 10, after V lost 6 bases and J lost 0 bases. The CDR3 totals 17 residues. CDR1 MNHEY and CDR2 SMNVEV come from the germline V gene (reference sequence). For the CDR3, the DNA is TGTGCCAGCAGAGGAGAACTAGCGGTCAGCTCCTACAATGAGCAGTTCTTC. Translating it yields CASRGELAVSSYNEQFF.

The chain has TRBV7-9 and TRBJ2-1, with D perhaps matching TRBD2 (6 bases). The V gene lost 5 bases and the J gene lost 9 bases, with 20 bases spanning the gap. Germline values: CDR1 SEHNR, CDR2 FQNEAQ (reference sequence). The CDR3 extends over 15 amino acids. The CDR3 nucleotides are TGTGCCAGCAGCCCGATTAACGGGAGCTTGGGTGAGCAGTTCTTC. Its protein product is CASSPINGSLGEQFF.

Comment on this clonotype: An end of the junction differs from the germline gene, which may be a read error. The V and J genes are TRBV5-4 and TRBJ1-2; 7 bases agree with TRBD1. Germline assignment: CDR1 SGHNT and CDR2 YYREEE (reference sequence). The CDR3 covers 13 residues. CDR3 sequence (DNA): TGTGCCAACAGCTTGACAGGGATAGATGGCTACACCTTC. The encoded protein is CANSLTGIDGYTF.

This clonotype occurred a few times. The junction departs from germline at one end; a sequencing error may be responsible. The V call is TRBV7-3, the J call TRBJ2-3; D remains ambiguous. This CDR3 has 12 amino acids. CDR1 and CDR2 (germline): SGHTA, FQGTGA. The CDR3 sequence is CAGSLNTDTQYF. The CDR3 region has the DNA TGTGCCGGCAGCCTAAATACAGATACGCAGTATTTT.

This clonotype is labeled medium-sized. V gene TRBV20-1 combines with J gene TRBJ1-5, with D perhaps TRBD1 (5 bases). Trimming pared 0 bases from V and 8 bases from J, leaving 14 bases between. This CDR3 contains 14 residues. Germline V gives CDR1 DFQATT, CDR2 SNEGSKA (reference sequence). CDR3 DNA sequence: TGCAGTGCTAGAGATCGGGGGGTTCCTGAGCCCCAGCATTTT. Protein product: CSARDRGVPEPQHF.

This clonotype was detected ten times or more. This chain links TRBV7-3 with TRBJ2-1; D is undetermined. CDR3 length: 14 amino acids. The V end was cut by 2 bases, the J end by 0 bases, with 5 bases between. The germline gives CDR1 SGHTA, CDR2 FQGTGA. CDR3 sequence (DNA): TGTGCCAGCAGCTTAGCAGGCTCCTACAATGAGCAGTTCTTC. Translated, it gives CASSLAGSYNEQFF. The full variable domain, rest sourced from reference TRBV7-3 and TRBJ2-1, is GAGVSQTPSNKVTEKGKYVELRCDPISGHTALYWYRQSLGQGPEFLIYFQGTGAADDSGLPNDRFFAVRPEGSVSTLKIQRTERGDSAVYLCASSLAGSYNEQFFGPGTRLTVL.

A note on this clonotype: Its ends do not fully match the called genes, so a read error is possible. V and J are TRBV25-1 and TRBJ2-3, with 10 bases identical to TRBD2. CDR1 and CDR2 from the germline V gene are MGHDK and SYGVNS. The CDR3 length is 16 residues. CDR3 in DNA: TGTGCCGGCAGTGAATCTAGCGGGAGTCCCACAGATACGCAGTATTTT. Translating it yields CAGSESSGSPTDTQYF. The full variable domain, rest sourced from reference TRBV25-1 and TRBJ2-3, is EADIYQTPRYLVIGTGKKITLECSQTMGHDKMYWYQQDPGMELHLIHYSYGVNSTEKGDLSSESTVSRIRTEHFPLTLESARPSHTSQYLCAGSESSGSPTDTQYFGPGTRLTVL.

V and J are TRBV9 and TRBJ2-2, with D perhaps matching TRBD2 (5 bases). The CDR3 covers 17 residues. Deletions cut 3 bases from V and 4 bases from J, with 19 bases between. CDR1 is SGDLS, CDR2 YYNGEE, per germline. The CDR3 protein is CASSAAPSGSVTGELFF. The DNA of the CDR3 is TGTGCCAGCAGCGCAGCACCCTCGGGGTCCGTCACCGGGGAGCTGTTTTTT.

This clonotype is medium-sized within its sample. This chain uses TRBV7-3 with TRBJ2-3; maybe TRBD1 (6 bases). CDR3 length equals 15 residues. Germline CDR1 reads SGHTA; CDR2 reads FQGTGA. Trimming cost V 5 bases and J 0 bases, with 12 bases left between them. The CDR3: CASSLGQTSTDTQYF. The CDR3 coding sequence is TGTGCCAGCAGCCTCGGACAGACTAGCACAGATACGCAGTATTTT.

This clonotype was observed a few times. The J gene is TRBJ2-1, the V gene TRBV6-1, with 7 bases that match TRBD2. In germline, CDR1 is MNHNS, CDR2 SASEGT. The CDR3 loop spans 12 amino acids. Germline trimming cut 5 bases from V and 6 bases from J; bases unmatched to any gene: 1. The CDR3 nucleotides read TGTGCCAGCAGTTGGACTAGCAATGAGCAGTTCTTC. Protein product: CASSWTSNEQFF.

This clonotype turned up a few times. This sequence joins TRBV6-2 or TRBV6-3 and TRBJ1-1; possible D gene TRBD1, 5 bases. This CDR3 comprises 14 residues. V was cut by 4 bases and J by 1 base, with 10 bases left in between. Looked up from germline, CDR1 is MNHEY and CDR2 is SVGEGT. Here the CDR3 DNA reads TGTGCCAGCAGTTCCGGGGGACCGAACACTGAAGCTTTCTTT. It translates to CASSSGGPNTEAFF.

This clonotype has only a few counts. The chain recombines TRBV29-1 with TRBJ2-1, with 10 bases that match TRBD2. The V and J ends lost 5 bases and 4 bases, in that order; junction bases with no gene match: 5. The V gene's germline CDR1 is SQVTM and CDR2 ANQGSEA. CDR3 length: 14 residues. The chain's CDR3 is CSVSSGRRYNEQFF. The CDR3 DNA reads TGCAGCGTTTCTAGCGGGAGAAGGTACAATGAGCAGTTCTTC.

The rearrangement uses TRBV20-1 and TRBJ1-6; D perhaps matches TRBD1 (6 bases). Germline V gene data show CDR1 as DFQATT and CDR2 as SNEGSKA (reference sequence). The CDR3 runs 15 residues. The CDR3 nucleotides are TGCAATACTCTCGACCCACAGGGTTTTAATTCACCCCTCCACTTT. Translated: CNTLDPQGFNSPLHF.

The chain uses TRBV20-1 and TRBJ2-7; no firm D call. CDR1 is DFQATT, CDR2 SNEGSKA, per germline (reference sequence). CDR3 length equals 15 residues. Trimming removed 0 bases at V and 5 bases at J, with 17 bases between. The CDR3 DNA follows: TGCAGTGCTAGAGATCAGGCAGTATTAGGACACGAGCAGTACTTC. Protein sequence: CSARDQAVLGHEQYF.

As concerns this clonotype: Possible read error: a much larger clone is one base away. The chain uses TRBV7-2 and TRBJ2-3, with TRBD1 matching over 7 bases. CDR1 and CDR2 (germline): SGHTA, FQGNSA. This CDR3 has 15 amino acids. V was pared by 4 bases and J by 0 bases, with 4 bases of the junction left unmatched. Written as DNA, the CDR3 is TGTGCCAGCAGCTCAGGGGGTAGGAGCACAGATACGCAGTATTTT. Its protein is CASSSGGRSTDTQYF.

This clonotype was seen ten or more times. V is TRBV7-2 and J is TRBJ1-2, with D possibly being TRBD1 (6 bases). CDR1 SGHTA and CDR2 FQGNSA come from the germline V gene. This CDR3 is 13 amino acids long. Trimming stripped 3 bases from V and 6 bases from J, with 11 bases between. The CDR3 DNA follows: TGTGCCAGCAGCTTCTCAGGGGCAGATGGCTACACCTTC. This sequence encodes CASSFSGADGYTF.